The 32 T cell receptor beta chains given below trace back to one sample, sequenced in a study of technical replicates of blood from several donors. TCRdb keeps only in-frame clones here, not all; method: immunoSEQ multiplex PCR. The table includes tens of thousands of clones, approximately 97% detected once. The sample consisted of T cells isolated from PBMCs. The receptors shown here come from a human donor in good health.

The chain combines TRBV27 with TRBJ2-7; the D gene is possibly TRBD2 (6 bases). The CDR3 is 12 amino acids. CDR1 is MNHEY, CDR2 SMNVEV, per germline (reference sequence). V was clipped by 6 bases and J by 11 bases, with 17 bases between them. The CDR3 loop is CASRHGDSLEYF. CDR3 DNA: TGTGCCAGCAGACATGGGGACTCCCTAGAGTACTTC.

The V and J genes are TRBV6-1 and TRBJ1-5; no clear D gene. This CDR3 has 15 residues. Trimming took off 3 bases at V and 0 bases at J, with 9 bases between the two ends. CDR1 and CDR2 from the germline V gene are MNHNS and SASEGT. The CDR3: CASSDGGYSNQPQHF. The CDR3 nucleotides read TGTGCCAGCAGTGATGGAGGGTATAGCAATCAGCCCCAGCATTTT.

The rearrangement links TRBV7-9 to TRBJ2-7; 11 nucleotides match TRBD1. J was trimmed by 7 bases and V by 5 bases; bases with no gene match: 7. CDR1 SEHNR and CDR2 FQNEAQ come from the germline V gene (reference sequence). The CDR3 runs to 14 residues. In DNA, the CDR3 is TGTGCCAGCAGCCGGCTGGGACAGGGGGTTGAGCAGTACTTC. It specifies CASSRLGQGVEQYF.

CDR3 coding DNA: TGCAGCGCCGCGGGGGAGCGGGATGCCCTGCCCGAGCAGTACTTC. Translated: CSAAGERDALPEQYF. This chain links TRBV29-1 with TRBJ2-7; 7 nucleotides agree with TRBD2. CDR3 size: 15 residues. CDR1 SQVTM and CDR2 ANQGSEA come from the germline V gene. The junction had 18 bases not matched to a gene; V was cut back by 7 bases and J by 6 bases.

The chain carries TRBV7-9 and TRBJ1-1; TRBD1 matches 8 bases. This CDR3 comprises 11 residues. Losses at the gene ends were 5 bases for V and 9 bases for J; bases not matched to a gene: 2. From germline, CDR1 is SEHNR and CDR2 FQNEAQ (reference sequence). The CDR3 nucleotides read TGTGCCAGCAGCCGGGACAGGAAAGCTTTCTTT. It is translated as CASSRDRKAFF.

CDR3 bases: TGCGCCAGCAGCGTGGGACAGGGGAGAGCCTACGAGCAGTACTTC. This codes for CASSVGQGRAYEQYF. The chain has TRBV5-1 and TRBJ2-7, with 10 bases matching TRBD1. V lost 4 bases to trimming and J lost 2 bases; unmatched junction nucleotides: 6. CDR3 length: 15 residues. The germline CDR1 and CDR2 sequences are SGHRS and YFSETQ.

The V gene is TRBV6-5, the J gene TRBJ2-7; 8 nucleotides align to TRBD1. Germline V gene data show CDR1 as MNHEY and CDR2 as SVGAGI. The trim removed 2 bases at V and 5 bases at J, leaving 8 bases unmatched. The CDR3 loop spans 15 amino acids. Here the CDR3 reads CASSYLGQGKDEQYF. The CDR3, as DNA: TGTGCCAGCAGTTACCTTGGACAGGGAAAAGACGAGCAGTACTTC.

This clone was detected only once. This chain uses TRBV18 with TRBJ1-1; a possible D gene is TRBD1 (5 bases). CDR3 size: 13 residues. Per the germline V gene, CDR1 is KGHSH and CDR2 is LQKENI. Trimming pared 4 bases from V and 7 bases from J, leaving 13 bases between. The CDR3, as DNA: TGTGCCAGCTCACAAGATTGGACAAATGAAGCTTTCTTT. This translates into CASSQDWTNEAFF.

V is TRBV6-5 and J is TRBJ1-3; D gene unclear. The germline gives CDR1 MNHEY, CDR2 SVGAGI. Trimming shortened V by 7 bases and J by 4 bases, and 5 bases separated the two germline ends. The CDR3 extends over 11 amino acids. CDR3 region: CASIKGNTIYF. The CDR3 region has the DNA TGTGCCAGCATTAAAGGAAACACCATATATTTT.

This rearrangement joins TRBV11-3 to TRBJ1-3; no definite D call. This CDR3 region has 11 residues. Per the germline V gene, CDR1 is SGHNT and CDR2 is YENEEA. The germline V and J ends were trimmed by 5 bases and 7 bases, with 6 bases remaining between them. CDR3 loop: CASSPSNTIYF. CDR3 DNA: TGTGCCAGCAGCCCGTCGAACACCATATATTTT.

The J gene is TRBJ1-1, the V gene TRBV9; 8 nucleotides align to TRBD1. Per germline, CDR1 SGDLS and CDR2 YYNGEE. The CDR3 is 16 amino acids. V shed 3 bases and J 4 bases; nucleotides not matched to a gene: 11. In nucleotides, the CDR3 is TGTGCCAGCAGCGACCCAATGACAGGGGTTGGCACTGAAGCTTTCTTT. Translation gives CASSDPMTGVGTEAFF. Full variable domain (remainder filled in from reference TRBV9 and TRBJ1-1): DSGVTQTPKHLITATGQRVTLRCSPRSGDLSVYWYQQSLDQGLQFLIQYYNGEERAKGNILERFSAQQFPDLHSELNLSSLELGDSALYFCASSDPMTGVGTEAFFGQGTRLTVV.

The chain employs TRBV7-9 and TRBJ2-5; TRBD2 matches at 7 bases. The J segment lost 6 bases and the V segment lost 7 bases, leaving 5 bases of the junction unmatched. The CDR3 spans 12 residues. Germline assignment: CDR1 SEHNR and CDR2 FQNEAQ (reference sequence). The chain's CDR3 is CASMGGTKTQYF. Here the CDR3 DNA reads TGTGCCAGCATGGGGGGGACGAAGACCCAGTACTTC.

The V and J genes are TRBV7-9 and TRBJ2-7; 7 bases line up with TRBD2. The CDR3 covers 15 residues. The J segment lost 6 bases and the V segment lost 3 bases, leaving 11 bases of the junction unmatched. Germline V lookup: CDR1 SEHNR, CDR2 FQNEAQ (reference sequence). CDR3 region: CASSFLSASGGEQYF. The CDR3, as DNA: TGTGCCAGCAGCTTTTTGTCCGCTAGCGGTGGCGAGCAGTACTTC.

This clone has a handful of counts. The chain couples TRBV6-1 to TRBJ1-5; weak D call: TRBD1 (6 bases). Looked up from germline, CDR1 is MNHNS and CDR2 is SASEGT. The CDR3 has 13 residues. Trimming shortened V by 6 bases and J by 5 bases, and 11 bases separated the two germline ends. CDR3 in DNA: TGTGCCAGCAGGGACAGTCTACATCAGCCCCAGCATTTT. Its translation: CASRDSLHQPQHF.

This chain uses TRBV30 with TRBJ1-4, with a possible D match to TRBD1 (5 bases). Trimming shortened V by 0 bases and J by 5 bases, and 10 bases separated the two germline ends. The CDR3 covers 14 residues. Germline values: CDR1 GTSNPN, CDR2 SVGIG (reference sequence). The CDR3 DNA reads as TGTGCCTGGAGTGTGGGCAGGGCAAATGAAAAACTGTTTTTT. It is translated as CAWSVGRANEKLFF. The complete variable domain, with remaining parts taken from reference TRBV30 and TRBJ1-4, reads SQTIHQWPATLVQPVGSPLSLECTVEGTSNPNLYWYRQAAGRGLQLLFYSVGIGQISSEVPQNLSASRPQDRQFILSSKKLLLSDSGFYLCAWSVGRANEKLFFGSGTQLSVL.

For the CDR3, the DNA is TGTGCCTGGACGCCGAGCTATAGCAATCAGCCCCAGCATTTT. Amino acids: CAWTPSYSNQPQHF. The gene calls are TRBV30 and TRBJ1-5; D is undetermined. The V gene lost 4 bases and the J gene lost 0 bases, with 10 bases spanning the gap. The CDR3 spans 14 residues. From germline, CDR1 is GTSNPN and CDR2 SVGIG (reference sequence). The complete variable domain, with remaining parts taken from reference TRBV30 and TRBJ1-5, reads SQTIHQWPATLVQPVGSPLSLECTVEGTSNPNLYWYRQAAGRGLQLLFYSVGIGQISSEVPQNLSASRPQDRQFILSSKKLLLSDSGFYLCAWTPSYSNQPQHFGDGTRLSIL.

The rearrangement joins TRBV30 to TRBJ2-2; D call uncertain. CDR3 length: 11 amino acids. The V gene lost 5 bases and the J gene lost 6 bases, with 7 bases spanning the gap. The V gene's germline CDR1 is GTSNPN and CDR2 SVGIG (reference sequence). CDR3 in DNA: TGTGCCTGGTCCCCGGCCGGGGAGCTGTTTTTT. It codes for CAWSPAGELFF.

The chain links TRBV4-1 to TRBJ2-5; 12 nucleotides agree with TRBD2. V gave up 3 bases and J gave up 4 bases; unmatched junction bases: 9. The germline CDR1 and CDR2 sequences are MGHRA and YSYEKL. The CDR3 has 17 amino acids. CDR3: CASSQARLAGAGETQYF. CDR3 sequence (DNA): TGCGCCAGCAGCCAGGCTAGACTAGCGGGGGCGGGAGAGACCCAGTACTTC.

This clone was picked up one time. The CDR3 nucleotides are TGCGCCACCCCGGGACAGGGGAAAGGGGACACTGAAGCTTTCTTT. This translates into CATPGQGKGDTEAFF. The chain recombines TRBV29-1 with TRBJ1-1, with TRBD1 identical over 10 bases. Germline CDR1 and CDR2: SQVTM and ANQGSEA. The CDR3 sequence is 15 residues long.

The chain has TRBV28 and TRBJ1-1; no clear D gene. V was clipped by 8 bases and J by 9 bases, with 22 bases between them. The CDR3 loop spans 14 amino acids. Germline assignment: CDR1 MDHEN and CDR2 SYDVKM. The DNA of the CDR3 is TGTGCCAGCCTAGATCAAGAGTATTCCGGTCAAGCTTTCTTT. Translating it yields CASLDQEYSGQAFF.

The chain employs TRBV5-4 and TRBJ2-2, with 7 bases identical to TRBD2. The CDR3 has 15 amino acids. J lost 3 bases, V lost 3 bases, and 5 bases had no gene match. Germline lookup yields CDR1 SGHNT and CDR2 YYREEE (reference sequence). CDR3 region: CASSSGGGDTGELFF. The CDR3 nucleotides read TGTGCCAGCAGCTCTGGTGGGGGGGACACCGGGGAGCTGTTTTTT.

This chain uses TRBV2 with TRBJ2-7, with a weak D call TRBD2 (6 bases). Germline assignment: CDR1 SNHLY and CDR2 FYNNEI. The V end was cut by 9 bases, the J end by 4 bases, with 16 bases between. The CDR3 runs 13 residues. CDR3 nucleotide sequence: TGTGCCAGTGGGGACTTCTCGACTTACGAGCAGTACTTC. Translated, it gives CASGDFSTYEQYF.

The gene calls are TRBV19 and TRBJ2-5, with D hard to call. V was trimmed by 4 bases and J by 0 bases, leaving 6 bases between them. CDR3 length: 13 residues. The germline V gene encodes CDR1 LNHDA and CDR2 SQIVND (reference sequence). The CDR3 sequence is CASSRAHQETQYF. The CDR3 DNA reads as TGTGCCAGTAGTAGGGCCCACCAAGAGACCCAGTACTTC.

The V call is TRBV7-9, the J call TRBJ2-5, with 7 bases lining up with TRBD1. V trimming: 5 bases; J trimming: 4 bases; junction bases outside the gene matches: 7. The germline V gene has CDR1 SEHNR and CDR2 FQNEAQ (reference sequence). The CDR3 extends over 14 amino acids. CDR3 DNA sequence: TGTGCCAGCAGCCCGTACAGGGGTTTAGAGACCCAGTACTTC. This encodes CASSPYRGLETQYF.

The rearrangement joins TRBV29-1 to TRBJ2-3; 7 positions match TRBD2. Germline V lookup: CDR1 SQVTM, CDR2 ANQGSEA. After removal of 8 bases from V and 2 bases from J, the junction contained 7 bases not matched to a gene. The CDR3 extends over 13 amino acids. CDR3 sequence (DNA): TGCAGCCCTACTAGCGCGACCACAGATACGCAGTATTTT. This sequence encodes CSPTSATTDTQYF.

This rearrangement joins TRBV7-9 to TRBJ2-7; TRBD2 matches 7 bases. Germline CDR1 reads SEHNR; CDR2 reads FQNEAQ (reference sequence). This CDR3 is 16 amino acids long. V gave up 6 bases and J gave up 2 bases; unmatched junction bases: 13. DNA of the CDR3: TGTGCCAGCAGTCGGTTGGGGCGGGAGAGGACCTACGAGCAGTACTTC. It codes for CASSRLGRERTYEQYF. The variable domain in full, completed from reference TRBV7-9 and TRBJ2-7, reads DTGVSQNPRHKITKRGQNVTFRCDPISEHNRLYWYRQTLGQGPEFLTYFQNEAQLEKSRLLSDRFSAERPKGSFSTLEIQRTEQGDSAMYLCASSRLGRERTYEQYFGPGTRLTVT.

The chain links TRBV5-1 to TRBJ2-3, with D unclear. The V gene's germline CDR1 is SGHRS and CDR2 YFSETQ. With 4 bases removed from V and 0 bases from J, the gap between germline ends came to 12 bases. The CDR3 sequence is 15 residues long. CDR3 in amino acids: CASSVEDSSTDTQYF. The CDR3 DNA sequence: TGCGCCAGCAGCGTAGAGGATTCTAGCACAGATACGCAGTATTTT.

V is TRBV6-5 and J is TRBJ2-1; 10 bases line up with TRBD2. The CDR3 extends over 16 amino acids. The junction had 6 bases not matched to a gene; V was cut back by 0 bases and J by 7 bases. Germline CDR1 MNHEY, CDR2 SVGAGI. Here the CDR3 DNA reads TGTGCCAGCAGTTACTCGTCGAGCGGGGGGGCGAATGAGCAGTTCTTC. Amino acids: CASSYSSSGGANEQFF.

The chain couples TRBV5-4 to TRBJ2-7, with 8 positions matching TRBD2. J lost 6 bases, V lost 4 bases, and 9 bases had no gene match. Germline values: CDR1 SGHNT, CDR2 YYREEE (reference sequence). The CDR3 has 14 residues. CDR3 in DNA: TGTGCCAGCAGCGTCCCCGGGACTAGGGGCGAGCAGTACTTC. Translating gives CASSVPGTRGEQYF.

The V call is TRBV28, the J call TRBJ2-7, with TRBD2 matching 12 bases. In germline, CDR1 is MDHEN, CDR2 SYDVKM. The CDR3 loop spans 14 amino acids. J lost 3 bases, V lost 7 bases, and 4 bases had no gene match. Here the CDR3 DNA reads TGTGCCAGCACCGAGGGACTAGCGGGCTACGAGCAGTACTTC. Translating it yields CASTEGLAGYEQYF.

The V gene is TRBV12-5, the J gene TRBJ1-1; D is perhaps TRBD1 (6 bases). This CDR3 has 12 residues. V lost 7 bases to trimming and J lost 5 bases, with 11 bases between them. Germline V gene lookup returns CDR1 LGHNT and CDR2 FRNRAP. The CDR3 protein is CASVLRGTEAFF. Written as DNA, the CDR3 is TGTGCTAGTGTCCTCAGGGGAACTGAAGCTTTCTTT.

V gene TRBV28 combines with J gene TRBJ2-3, with a weak D call TRBD1 (6 bases). Germline assignment: CDR1 MDHEN and CDR2 SYDVKM. CDR3 size: 16 residues. Trimming removed 1 base from V and 6 bases from J, with 17 bases in between. Written as DNA, the CDR3 is TGTGCCAGCAGTTTATTAAGGGGGAAGTATTGGGATACGCAGTATTTT. It specifies CASSLLRGKYWDTQYF.